This T cell receptor beta chain was retrieved from a study of cytomegalovirus exposure and HLA in healthy donors. For the study at large: The same platform as the approximately 660 first-cohort repertoires was used for the 90 to 150 validation repertoires, a later analysis reported.

Study-wide results and limits: Testing in vitro showed a few CMV-associated chains specific for CMV antigens.

Clones were read by immunoSEQ multiplex PCR, and TCRdb kept only the in-frame ones, dropping some. The top ten clones hold 9.5% to 15% of a sample with a few hundred thousand clones, about 90% of them seen once. Worth noting for this clone: What it binds is not known.

Sequenced material: PBMCs. This TCR came from a man aged 18 to 30 in good health and CMV-seropositive.

The CDR3 here is CASSFSGRAGETQYF. DNA of the CDR3: TGCGCCAGCAGCTTCAGCGGGAGGGCCGGAGAGACCCAGTACTTC. V is TRBV5-1 and J is TRBJ2-5; 10 bases are a match to TRBD2. The CDR3 contains 15 residues. The ends lost 2 bases at V and 4 bases at J; junction bases unmatched: 5. CDR1 and CDR2 from the germline V gene are SGHRS and YFSETQ.